A single TCR beta chain is shown here with its context. Its cognate antigen is unknown. The sample is drawn from a study of cytomegalovirus exposure and HLA in healthy donors. Study observations and caveats: The study designated 164 TCR beta chains cytomegalovirus-associated.

V lost 0 bases to trimming and J lost 0 bases, with 15 bases between them. This CDR3 spans 16 amino acids. Germline V gene data show CDR1 as GTSNPN and CDR2 as SVGIG (reference sequence). The repertoire was sequenced with immunoSEQ multiplex PCR; TCRdb's copy has only in-frame clones and lacks some. Counted here are about 120,000 clones, approximately 90% occurring once; the ten biggest clones make up over 6%. V and J are TRBV30 and TRBJ2-7, with a possible D match to TRBD2 (5 bases). Specimen: PBMCs. This receptor was obtained from a young woman in good health and CMV-seropositive. The CDR3 loop reads CAWSVSPQRSSYEQYF. The CDR3 nucleotides read TGTGCCTGGAGTGTAAGCCCCCAGCGGTCCTCCTACGAGCAGTACTTC. Combining the CDR3 with reference TRBV30 and TRBJ2-7 gives the whole variable domain SQTIHQWPATLVQPVGSPLSLECTVEGTSNPNLYWYRQAAGRGLQLLFYSVGIGQISSEVPQNLSASRPQDRQFILSSKKLLLSDSGFYLCAWSVSPQRSSYEQYFGPGTRLTVT.